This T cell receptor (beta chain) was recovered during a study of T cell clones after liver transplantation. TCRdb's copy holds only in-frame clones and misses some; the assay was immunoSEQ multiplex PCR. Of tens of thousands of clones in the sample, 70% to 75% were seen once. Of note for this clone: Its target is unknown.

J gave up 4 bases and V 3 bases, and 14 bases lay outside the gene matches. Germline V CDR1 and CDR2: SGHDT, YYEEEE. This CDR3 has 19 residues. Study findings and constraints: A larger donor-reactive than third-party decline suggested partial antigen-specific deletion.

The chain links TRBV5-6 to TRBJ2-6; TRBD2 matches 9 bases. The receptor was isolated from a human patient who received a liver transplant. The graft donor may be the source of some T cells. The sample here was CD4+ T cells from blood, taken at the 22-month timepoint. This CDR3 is CASSSTGAGGPLGANVLTF. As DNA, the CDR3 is TGTGCCAGCAGCTCCACCGGGGCGGGGGGGCCCCTCGGGGCCAACGTCCTGACTTTC.